This T cell receptor (beta chain) was captured in a study of OX40 agonist ivuxolimab in advanced cancers. Across the study: Dose-escalation subjects each had hepatocellular carcinoma, melanoma, renal cell or head and neck cancer.

Germline V gene data show CDR1 as SQVTM and CDR2 as ANQGSEA. The ends were cut back, 5 bases at V and 0 bases at J, with 11 bases in the middle. The CDR3 extends over 14 amino acids. Libraries were prepared by immunoSEQ multiplex PCR; TCRdb keeps only in-frame clonotypes and omits some of them. This table holds around 100,000 clones, 90% found once. The sampling schedule covered blood at baseline, cycle 4 day 1, and cycle 7 day 1. The chain links TRBV29-1 to TRBJ1-5, with D uncertain. Here the sequenced sample was CD4+ or CD8+ T cells sorted from blood, taken in a trial of the OX40 agonist ivuxolimab. This receptor was obtained from an adult with an advanced solid tumor such as melanoma, head and neck, liver or kidney cancer. In DNA, the CDR3 is TGCAGCGTTTTGGAGAGCTATAGCAATCAGCCCCAGCATTTT. Residues: CSVLESYSNQPQHF.